Presented here are 5 T cell receptor beta chains from one specimen sequenced in a study of blood T cell repertoires in COVID-19. The data were produced by immunoSEQ multiplex PCR, yet TCRdb's version contains in-frame clones alone and is incomplete. The sample yields 150,000 to 200,000 clones, around 80% seen once. Source material: PBMCs or T cells enriched from blood (not recorded which). The receptors stem from a man in his sixties or seventies who had been exposed to COVID-19.

The chain carries TRBV3-1 (or the pseudogene TRBV3-2) and TRBJ2-7, with 8 bases lining up with TRBD1. The CDR3 totals 15 residues. V lost 4 bases to trimming and J lost 5 bases; unmatched junction nucleotides: 10. The V gene's germline CDR1 is LGHDT and CDR2 YNNKEL (reference sequence). CDR3 sequence: CASSPRRQGAHEQYF. The DNA for the CDR3 is TGTGCCAGCAGCCCCCGAAGGCAGGGGGCCCACGAGCAGTACTTC.

The V and J genes are TRBV6-1 and TRBJ1-2; TRBD1 might be the D (6 bases). CDR1 and CDR2 from the germline V gene are MNHNS and SASEGT. Deletions cut 3 bases from V and 3 bases from J, with 17 bases between. The CDR3 covers 16 residues. The DNA of the CDR3 is TGTGCCAGCAGTGATCTTAGGGGGTTGCGTGACTATGGCTACACCTTC. Amino acid sequence: CASSDLRGLRDYGYTF.

This clone was observed once. J is TRBJ1-1 and V is TRBV6-5; D not certain. The CDR3 extends over 14 amino acids. V gave up 6 bases and J gave up 1 base, with 12 bases separating them. CDR1 and CDR2 (germline): MNHEY, SVGAGI. CDR3 nucleotides: TGTGCCAGCAGACTAGAATCGGGGAACACTGAAGCTTTCTTT. It encodes CASRLESGNTEAFF.

The genes are TRBV23-1 and TRBJ1-2, with D perhaps TRBD1 (5 bases). TRBV23-1 is given ORF status, its function remaining uncertain. The ends were cut back, 1 base at V and 6 bases at J, with 18 bases in the middle. The CDR3 runs to 16 residues. The CDR3 region has the DNA TGCGCCAGCAGTCAATTTTTTCGGACACCGTATGATGGCTACACCTTC. Protein sequence: CASSQFFRTPYDGYTF.

V is TRBV7-2 and J is TRBJ2-5, with a weak D call TRBD2 (7 bases). Germline V gene data show CDR1 as SGHTA and CDR2 as FQGNSA. The CDR3 consists of 15 residues. The V end lost 3 bases, the J end lost 4 bases, and 15 bases lay between the germline ends. CDR3: CASSFQGGAGETQYF. In DNA, the CDR3 is TGTGCCAGCAGCTTCCAAGGGGGGGCCGGAGAGACCCAGTACTTC.